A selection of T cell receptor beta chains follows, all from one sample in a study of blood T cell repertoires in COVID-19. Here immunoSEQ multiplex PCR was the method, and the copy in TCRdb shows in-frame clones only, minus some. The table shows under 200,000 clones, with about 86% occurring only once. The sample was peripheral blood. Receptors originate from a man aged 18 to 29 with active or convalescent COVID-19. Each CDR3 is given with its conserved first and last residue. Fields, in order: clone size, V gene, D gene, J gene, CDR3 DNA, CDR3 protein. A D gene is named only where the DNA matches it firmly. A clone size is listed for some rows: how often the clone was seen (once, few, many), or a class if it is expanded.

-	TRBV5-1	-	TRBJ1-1	TGCGCCAGCAGCTTGACCAGGAATCCTAACACTGAAGCTTTCTTT	CASSLTRNPNTEAFF
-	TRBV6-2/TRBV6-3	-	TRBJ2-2	TGTGCCAGCATCCCCAAGGGGCAGGGGAACACCGGGGAGCTGTTTTTT	CASIPKGQGNTGELFF
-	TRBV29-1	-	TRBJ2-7	TGCAGCGTTGAAGTCCCCGGGGACGAGCAGTACTTC	CSVEVPGDEQYF
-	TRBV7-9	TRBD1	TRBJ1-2	TGTGCCAGCAGCACCCCAGGGGGCAATAACTATGGCTACACCTTC	CASSTPGGNNYGYTF
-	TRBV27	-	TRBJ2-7	TGTGCCAGCAGTTCACCGACTTCCACCCTCTCCTACGAGCAGTACTTC	CASSSPTSTLSYEQYF
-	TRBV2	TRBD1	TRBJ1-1	TGTGCCTACCGACAGGGGAGGACTGAAGCTTTCTTT	CAYRQGRTEAFF
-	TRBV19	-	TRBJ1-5	TGTGCCAGTAGTATCTCCCGGGAGCAGCCCCAGCATTTT	CASSISREQPQHF
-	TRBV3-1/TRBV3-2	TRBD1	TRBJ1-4	TGTGCCAGCAGCCAAGGGGAACAGGGGGCTTATGAAAAACTGTTTTTT	CASSQGEQGAYEKLFF
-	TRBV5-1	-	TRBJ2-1	TGCGCCAGCAACCCCCAAGTAACTAGCCAAGGGAATGAGCAGTTCTTC	CASNPQVTSQGNEQFF
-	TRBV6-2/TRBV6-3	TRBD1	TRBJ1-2	TGTGCCAGCAGTTACCAGGACAGGGACTATGGCTACACCTTC	CASSYQDRDYGYTF
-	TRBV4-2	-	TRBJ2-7	TGTGCCAGCAGCCAAGATTACACAGAAACGCAGTACTTC	CASSQDYTETQYF
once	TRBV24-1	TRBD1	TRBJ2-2	TGTGCCACTACACAGGGGGCTGACACCGGGGAGCTGTTTTTT	CATTQGADTGELFF
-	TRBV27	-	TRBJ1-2	TGTGCCAGCAGTTTTCGAGGACAGAATGGCTACACCTTC	CASSFRGQNGYTF
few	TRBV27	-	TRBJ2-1	TGTGCCATCGGGGACTCCCCGCGAGTCTTC	CAIGDSPRVF
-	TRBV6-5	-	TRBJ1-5	TGTGCCAGCAGTTTTATCGGGAATCAGCCCCAGCATTTT	CASSFIGNQPQHF
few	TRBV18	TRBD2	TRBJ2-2	TGTGCCAGCTCACCCTTCGAGCGGGAGGGCCCCGGGGAGCTGTTTTTT	CASSPFEREGPGELFF
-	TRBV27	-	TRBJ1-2	TGTGCCAGCAGTTTAGGGGGAGGGCCCTATGGCTACACCTTC	CASSLGGGPYGYTF
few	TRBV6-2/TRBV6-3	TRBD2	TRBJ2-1	TGTGCCAGCAGTTGGACTAGCGGATCCTACAATGAGCAGTTCTTC	CASSWTSGSYNEQFF
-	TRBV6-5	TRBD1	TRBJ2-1	TGTGCCAGCAGTTGGACAGGTGGTTCCTACAATGAGCAGTTCTTC	CASSWTGGSYNEQFF
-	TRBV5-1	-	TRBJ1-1	TGCGCCAGCAGCGCCCTCTCGGGGGGCCTGAACACTGAAGCTTTCTTT	CASSALSGGLNTEAFF
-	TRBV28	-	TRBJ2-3	TGTGCCAGCAGTCCGCCGATCGCGGGCACAGATACGCAGTATTTT	CASSPPIAGTDTQYF
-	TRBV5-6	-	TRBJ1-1	TGTGCCAGCAGCTTGGTTGGGAACTGGGACACTAAAGCTTTCTTT	CASSLVGNWDTKAFF
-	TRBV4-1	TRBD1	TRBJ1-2	TGCGCCAGCAGCCAAAAGGCTACCGGGACAGGCTATGGCTACACCTTC	CASSQKATGTGYGYTF
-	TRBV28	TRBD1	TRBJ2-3	TGTGCCAGCAGTTTAGGGACAGGGATCGATACGCAGTATTTT	CASSLGTGIDTQYF
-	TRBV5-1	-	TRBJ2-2	TGCGCCACTTCCACTCTGGGGCAGGGCACCGGGGAGCTGTTTTTT	CATSTLGQGTGELFF
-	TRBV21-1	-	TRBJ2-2	TGTGCCAGCACCCTAAAGGGCGGGGGGAACACCGGGGAGCTGTTTTTT	CASTLKGGGNTGELFF
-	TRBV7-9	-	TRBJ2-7	TGTGCCAGCAGCTTAGCGGGACCAGTCGGGGGCGAGCAGTACTTC	CASSLAGPVGGEQYF
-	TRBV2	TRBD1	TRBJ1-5	TGTGCCAGCAGAGAAGACAGGGGGCAAGGTCAGCCCCAGCATTTT	CASREDRGQGQPQHF
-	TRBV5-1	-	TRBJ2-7	TGCGCCAGCAGCTGGAGGACAGCAGCTTCCTACGAGCAGTACTTC	CASSWRTAASYEQYF